This TCR beta chain is drawn from a study of cytomegalovirus exposure and HLA in healthy donors. Points from the study as a whole: It was 164 TCR beta chains that were listed as cytomegalovirus-associated.

This clone was picked up a small number of times. As yet, its antigen is unknown. The PCR ran on 60 Vbeta and 13 Jbeta primers. Using immunoSEQ multiplex PCR, the repertoire was profiled, and TCRdb retains in-frame clones only, with some absent. The table records under 200,000 clones, about 75% of them present only once. CDR3 size: 15 residues. V was cut by 2 bases and J by 0 bases, with 7 bases left in between. Germline CDR1 and CDR2: SGHDN and FVKESK. The specimen was PBMCs. This chain links TRBV14 with TRBJ2-2; D uncertain. This TCR came from a man aged 18 to 35 in good health and CMV-seronegative. The CDR3 DNA sequence: TGTGCCAGCAGCCAACCACAGTCGAACACCGGGGAGCTGTTTTTT. It is translated as CASSQPQSNTGELFF.